This TCR beta chain appears in the sequencing data of a study of cytomegalovirus exposure and HLA in healthy donors. Notes on the study in general: TCR beta sequences reportedly predicted most subjects' HLA-A and HLA-B alleles accurately.

The PCR was carried out with 60 Vbeta primers and 13 Jbeta primers. The protocol was immunoSEQ multiplex PCR, while the TCRdb copy is restricted to in-frame clones and leaves out a portion. Of 80,000 to 100,000 clones in the sample, roughly 71% were seen once. As regards this clone: Its matching antigen is unknown.

The sequence was obtained from a woman between 18 and 30 years old in good health and CMV-seropositive. The sequenced material came from PBMCs.

This chain's CDR3 is CASSPIPGTDTQYF. In nucleotides, the CDR3 is TGTGCCAGCTCACCAATCCCCGGCACAGATACGCAGTATTTT. This chain uses TRBV18 with TRBJ2-3; no firm D call. The germline gives CDR1 KGHSH, CDR2 LQKENI. CDR3 length: 14 amino acids. V was shortened by 2 bases and J by 1 base, with 7 bases between the two germline ends.